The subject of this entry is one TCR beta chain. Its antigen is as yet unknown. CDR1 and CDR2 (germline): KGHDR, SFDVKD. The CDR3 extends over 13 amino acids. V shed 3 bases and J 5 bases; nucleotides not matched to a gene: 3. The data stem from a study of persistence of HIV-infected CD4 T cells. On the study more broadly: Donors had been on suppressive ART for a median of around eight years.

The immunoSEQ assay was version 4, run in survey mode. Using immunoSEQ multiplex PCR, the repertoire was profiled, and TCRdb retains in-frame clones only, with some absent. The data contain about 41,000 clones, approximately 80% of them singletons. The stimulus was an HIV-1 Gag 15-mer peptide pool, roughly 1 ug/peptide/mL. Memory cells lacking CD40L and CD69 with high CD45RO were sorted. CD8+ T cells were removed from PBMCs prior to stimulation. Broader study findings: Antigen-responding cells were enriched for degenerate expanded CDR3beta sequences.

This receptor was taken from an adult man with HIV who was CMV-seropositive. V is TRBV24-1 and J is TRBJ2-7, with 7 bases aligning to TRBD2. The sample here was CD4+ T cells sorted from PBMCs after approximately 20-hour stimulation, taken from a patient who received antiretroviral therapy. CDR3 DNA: TGTGCCACCAGTGATGGACTAGACCACGAGCAGTACTTC. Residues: CATSDGLDHEQYF.